These 10 T cell receptor beta chains were all obtained from the same sample, sequenced in a study of cytomegalovirus exposure and HLA in healthy donors. The PCR employed 60 Vbeta primers together with 13 Jbeta primers. The method was immunoSEQ multiplex PCR; TCRdb's version includes in-frame clones alone and lacks a portion of them. The table shows approximately 160,000 clones, with over 80% occurring only once. The sample was PBMCs. Receptor source: a human donor in good health.

This chain links TRBV29-1 with TRBJ1-2, with 8 bases matching TRBD1. Germline V gene data show CDR1 as SQVTM and CDR2 as ANQGSEA. The CDR3 sequence is 12 residues long. V shed 3 bases and J 4 bases; nucleotides not matched to a gene: 1. In DNA, the CDR3 is TGCAGCGTTGAGACAGGGGTCTATGGCTACACCTTC. Its translation is CSVETGVYGYTF.

The chain combines TRBV11-3 with TRBJ1-1; D gene uncertain. Germline-derived CDR1 and CDR2 are SGHNT and YENEEA. V shed 0 bases and J shed 3 bases, with 11 bases lying between them. The CDR3 is 15 amino acids. The DNA of the CDR3 is TGTGCCAGCAGCTTAGATCCCGGGTTGGACACTGAAGCTTTCTTT. Its translation: CASSLDPGLDTEAFF.

A single count supports this clone. The J gene is TRBJ1-1, the V gene TRBV7-9; D unresolved. The CDR3 loop spans 14 amino acids. Germline V gene data show CDR1 as SEHNR and CDR2 as FQNEAQ (reference sequence). Trimming cost V 1 base and J 7 bases, with 13 bases left between them. For the CDR3, the DNA is TGTGCCAGCAGCTTAGGGGCTGGTGGAAGTGAAGCTTTCTTT. Translating it yields CASSLGAGGSEAFF.

V is TRBV10-1 and J is TRBJ2-2, with a tentative D call TRBD1 (6 bases). This CDR3 region has 14 residues. CDR1 is WNHNN and CDR2 is SYGVQD in the germline V gene (reference sequence). V gave up 7 bases and J gave up 0 bases, with 9 bases separating them. CDR3 coding DNA: TGCGCCAGCAAGGACAGTTCGAACACCGGGGAGCTGTTTTTT. Translated: CASKDSSNTGELFF.

The V gene is TRBV15, the J gene TRBJ1-1, with a tentative D call TRBD1 (5 bases). Germline V lookup: CDR1 LNHNV, CDR2 YYDKDF (reference sequence). CDR3 length: 12 residues. V lost 6 bases, J lost 4 bases, and 9 bases lay in between. The CDR3 loop reads CATRGEGTEAFF. For the CDR3, the DNA is TGTGCCACCAGAGGGGAAGGCACTGAAGCTTTCTTT. Using reference TRBV15 and TRBJ1-1 for the parts outside the CDR3, the full variable domain is DAMVIQNPRYQVTQFGKPVTLSCSQTLNHNVMYWYQQKSSQAPKLLFHYYDKDFNNEADTPDNFQSRRPNTSFCFLDIRSPGLGDTAMYLCATRGEGTEAFFGQGTRLTVV.

The DNA of the CDR3 is TGTGCCAGCAGCTTGGTTTCAGGGGGGCGGTACACTGAAGCTTTCTTT. Its protein product is CASSLVSGGRYTEAFF. This chain joins TRBV5-5 and TRBJ1-1, with 7 bases lining up with TRBD1. The CDR3 contains 16 residues. Germline V gene lookup returns CDR1 SGHKS and CDR2 YYEKEE (reference sequence). After removal of 0 bases from V and 3 bases from J, the junction contained 8 bases not matched to a gene. Together with reference TRBV5-5 and TRBJ1-1, the CDR3 gives the full variable domain: DAGVTQSPTHLIKTRGQQVTLRCSPISGHKSVSWYQQVLGQGPQFIFQYYEKEERGRGNFPDRFSARQFPNYSSELNVNALLLGDSALYLCASSLVSGGRYTEAFFGQGTRLTVV.

The rearrangement links TRBV4-3 to TRBJ1-3; D call uncertain. Germline CDR1 reads LGHNA; CDR2 reads YSLEER. V lost 0 bases, J lost 0 bases, and 6 bases lay in between. This CDR3 comprises 15 residues. The CDR3 region is CASSQERISGNTIYF. For the CDR3, the DNA is TGCGCCAGCAGCCAAGAGAGAATCTCTGGAAACACCATATATTTT.

The chain uses TRBV27 and TRBJ1-2; TRBD1 might be the D (5 bases). Germline V gene lookup returns CDR1 MNHEY and CDR2 SMNVEV (reference sequence). The CDR3 runs to 15 residues. Trimming stripped 2 bases from V and 2 bases from J, with 12 bases between. CDR3 coding DNA: TGTGCCAGCAGTTTACTCGGCAGGGCGAACTATGGCTACACCTTC. Its protein is CASSLLGRANYGYTF.

V gene TRBV7-9 combines with J gene TRBJ2-2; D not certain. Per germline, CDR1 SEHNR and CDR2 FQNEAQ (reference sequence). V lost 5 bases, J lost 4 bases, and 8 bases lay in between. The CDR3 is 13 amino acids. The CDR3 sequence is CASSPSGTGELFF. DNA for the CDR3: TGTGCCAGCAGCCCCTCGGGCACCGGGGAGCTGTTTTTT.

The chain joins TRBV10-2 to TRBJ2-1, with D possibly TRBD1 on 5 matching bases. Trimming stripped 7 bases from V and 7 bases from J, with 11 bases between. CDR1 and CDR2 from the germline V gene are WSHSY and SAAADI. This CDR3 is built from 12 residues. CDR3 in amino acids: CASKQGRNEQFF. As DNA, the CDR3 is TGCGCCAGCAAGCAGGGAAGGAATGAGCAGTTCTTC.